Following are 9 T cell receptor beta chains from one sample sequenced in a study of blood T cells in healthy people across ages. Primed by a sample-barcoded 5' primer and a J-beta primer mix, a second PCR proceeded for 7 to 11 cycles. TCRdb re-called the 5' RACE reads with MiXCR, one entry per CDR3 protein. The repertoire consists of roughly 1,700,000 distinct CDR3 sequences, with roughly 27% occurring once and the leading ten covering 7.7%. Material: blood. The receptors originated from a woman aged 30 to 39 in good health.

Notes on this clonotype: A much larger clonotype is one base distant, so this may be a read error. The chain has TRBV7-9 and TRBJ2-6; possibly TRBD1 for D (5 bases). The CDR3 is made up of 14 amino acids. CDR1 is SEHNR and CDR2 is FQNEAQ in the germline V gene (reference sequence). The CDR3 region is CASRTYSGANVRTF. DNA of the CDR3: TGTGCCAGCCGCACCTACTCTGGGGCCAACGTCCGGACTTTC.

This clonotype was recorded a few times. The rearrangement uses TRBV4-1 and TRBJ2-7; 10 bases match TRBD1. The V and J ends lost 1 base and 3 bases, in that order; junction bases with no gene match: 12. This CDR3 has 18 amino acids. Germline V gene lookup returns CDR1 MGHRA and CDR2 YSYEKL. In DNA form, the CDR3 reads TGCGCCAGCAGCCAAGCTAGGCCCGGGACAGGGGTTTACTACGAGCAGTACTTC. It is translated as CASSQARPGTGVYYEQYF.

Only a few counts were recorded for this clonotype. The chain combines TRBV7-9 with TRBJ2-1; maybe TRBD2 (5 bases). The V gene's germline CDR1 is SEHNR and CDR2 FQNEAQ (reference sequence). The CDR3 is 14 residues long. V lost 1 base, J lost 8 bases, and 12 bases lay in between. The CDR3 loop is CASSLVLEGDEQFF. The CDR3 DNA sequence: TGTGCCAGCAGCTTAGTACTCGAGGGCGATGAGCAGTTCTTC.

As regards this clonotype: A much larger clone lies a single base off, so this may be a read error. The chain links TRBV9 to TRBJ2-5, with D tentatively TRBD1 (6 bases). The J call is doubtful: the DNA matches TRBJ2-7 better. Per germline, CDR1 SGDLS and CDR2 YYNGEE. The CDR3 is 14 residues long. The CDR3 sequence is CASSGGGQSDEQYF. The CDR3 coding sequence is TGTGCCAGCAGCGGAGGCGGACAGTCCGACGAGCAGTACTTC.

In its sample, this clonotype was seen a few times. The genes are TRBV5-5 and TRBJ2-1, with D perhaps given as TRBD1 or TRBD2 (6 bases each). V was trimmed by 1 base and J by 1 base, leaving 15 bases between them. Germline V CDR1 and CDR2: SGHKS, YYEKEE (reference sequence). The CDR3 is 17 residues long. The CDR3, as DNA: TGTGCCAGCAGCTTGTTTCCAGGCGGGACATCCTACAATGAGCAGTTCTTC. Protein: CASSLFPGGTSYNEQFF. Full variable domain (rest looked up from reference TRBV5-5 and TRBJ2-1): DAGVTQSPTHLIKTRGQQVTLRCSPISGHKSVSWYQQVLGQGPQFIFQYYEKEERGRGNFPDRFSARQFPNYSSELNVNALLLGDSALYLCASSLFPGGTSYNEQFFGPGTRLTVL.

Turning to this clonotype: An end of the junction does not agree with germline; a read error may underlie this. The chain uses TRBV2 and TRBJ2-5, with D possibly matching TRBD1 (6 bases). Germline CDR1 SNHLY, CDR2 FYNNEI. There are 15 residues in the CDR3. DNA of the CDR3: TGCGCCAGCAATTCCGCCAGGGGAAGCGCCAATGAGCAGTACTTC. It is translated as CASNSARGSANEQYF.

This clonotype occurred many times. A junction end diverges from the germline sequence, so it may reflect a read error. Here the CDR3 reads CASSPDSSGETQYF. The CDR3 bases are TGTGCTAGCAGCCCGGACAGTAGTGGAGAGACCCAGTACTTC. This chain joins TRBV5-5 and TRBJ2-5; perhaps TRBD1 as D (6 bases). The length of the CDR3 is 14 residues. Germline lookup yields CDR1 SGHKS and CDR2 YYEKEE (reference sequence).

A few counts support this clonotype. CDR3 coding DNA: TGTGCCAGCAGCTTGGCCGGGCAGGGGGCGACTCACAGCCTCCACTTT. It encodes CASSLAGQGATHSLHF. This rearrangement joins TRBV5-5 to TRBJ1-6; the match to TRBD1 covers 8 bases. V lost 0 bases and J lost 15; bases outside the gene matches: 14. Germline values: CDR1 SGHKS, CDR2 YYEKEE (reference sequence). There are 16 residues in the CDR3.

J is TRBJ2-7 and V is TRBV21-1; the D call TRBD2 from the table was never checked on the DNA. TRBV21-1 is reported as a pseudogene. CDR3 length equals 19 residues. CDR3 in DNA: TGTGCCAGCATCATCGGACTAGCGGGAGGGCCGAGTACGCGTCACGAGCAGTACTTC. Residues: CASIIGLAGGPSTRHEQYF.